These T cell receptor beta chains were read from a single sample in a study of cytomegalovirus exposure and HLA in healthy donors. The assay was immunoSEQ multiplex PCR, and TCRdb's table has in-frame clones only and misses some. The sample gives about 130,000 clones, 8.5% to 10% of which show up once; less than 2% is in the top ten. Sequencing was carried out using PBMCs. The receptor source for this set is a man aged 45-60 years in good health and CMV-seronegative. The CDR3 runs from the conserved cysteine through the conserved F or W. A D gene is named only where the DNA matches it firmly. Not every row has a clone size; where given, it reads once, few, many or a size class.

>TRBV28|TRBJ2-7|NA|NA
CASSAPQPYEQYF
TGTGCCAGCAGTGCGCCGCAACCCTACGAGCAGTACTTC
>TRBV9|TRBJ2-1|NA|NA
CASSVVSAGANEQFF
TGTGCCAGCAGCGTAGTATCGGCGGGGGCGAATGAGCAGTTCTTC
>TRBV9|TRBJ2-5|TRBD2|few
CASSDSGRADETQYF
TGTGCCAGCAGCGATAGCGGGAGGGCCGATGAGACCCAGTACTTC
>TRBV7-6|TRBJ2-1|TRBD1|NA
CASSNFRDRDNEQFF
TGTGCCAGCAGCAATTTCCGGGACAGGGACAATGAGCAGTTCTTC
>TRBV19|TRBJ2-7|NA|few
CASSARTNSYEQYF
TGTGCCAGTAGTGCCCGGACTAACTCCTACGAGCAGTACTTC
>TRBV2|TRBJ2-7|NA|few
CASSFREKTYEQYF
TGTGCCAGCAGCTTCCGGGAAAAAACCTACGAGCAGTACTTC
>TRBV21-1|TRBJ2-6|NA|few
CASSTRQGSGANVLTF
TGTGCCAGCAGCACCAGACAGGGCTCTGGGGCCAACGTCCTGACTTTC
>TRBV2|TRBJ2-1|TRBD2|few
CASSPDSGRGYNEQFF
TGTGCCAGCAGTCCCGATAGCGGGAGGGGGTACAATGAGCAGTTCTTC
>TRBV4-1|TRBJ2-7|TRBD2|NA
CASSQMVGLASYEQYF
TGCGCCAGCAGCCAAATGGTGGGACTAGCATCTTACGAGCAGTACTTC
>TRBV5-6|TRBJ2-5|NA|few
CASSLNGLGGETQYF
TGTGCCAGCAGCTTGAACGGACTTGGGGGGGAGACCCAGTACTTC
>TRBV7-7|TRBJ2-1|TRBD2|NA
CASSLAGDYEQFF
TGTGCTAGCAGCTTAGCGGGGGACTATGAGCAGTTCTTC
>TRBV7-9|TRBJ2-5|NA|few
CASRNGEQETQYF
TGTGCCAGCAGGAACGGGGAGCAAGAGACCCAGTACTTC
>TRBV30|TRBJ1-6|TRBD1|NA
CACPGGQGDYNSPLHF
TGTGCCTGCCCGGGGGGGCAGGGGGATTATAATTCACCCCTCCACTTT
>TRBV7-3|TRBJ2-2|NA|NA
CASSLTGGLRTRELFF
TGTGCCAGCAGCTTAACCGGGGGGCTACGGACCAGGGAGCTGTTTTTT
>TRBV6-5|TRBJ2-7|NA|few
CASSYEGYLHEQYF
TGTGCCAGCAGTTACGAGGGATACCTACACGAGCAGTACTTC
>TRBV5-6|TRBJ2-1|NA|NA
CASSAAGTQSYNEQFF
TGTGCCAGCAGCGCCGCCGGGACACAGTCCTACAATGAGCAGTTCTTC
>TRBV7-6|TRBJ2-1|TRBD2|NA
CASSLARSGGAYNEQFF
TGTGCCAGCAGCTTAGCGCGCAGCGGGGGGGCCTACAATGAGCAGTTCTTC
>TRBV27|TRBJ2-7|NA|NA
CASSLNGGRHEQSF
TGTGCCAGCAGTTTAAATGGGGGCAGGCACGAGCAGTCCTTC
>TRBV7-9|TRBJ1-1|TRBD1|NA
CASSLGTQGATEAFF
TGTGCCAGCAGCTTAGGAACTCAGGGGGCAACTGAAGCTTTCTTT
>TRBV9|TRBJ2-2|TRBD2|few
CASSTYSGGTGELFF
TGTGCCAGCAGCACCTATAGCGGGGGGACCGGGGAGCTGTTTTTT
>TRBV27|TRBJ2-7|TRBD1|few
CASSWGTGSYEQYF
TGTGCCAGCAGTTGGGGGACAGGCAGCTACGAGCAGTACTTC
>TRBV6-1|TRBJ1-2|NA|NA
CASSERPTEGNGYTF
TGTGCCAGCAGTGAGCGTCCTACTGAGGGAAATGGCTACACCTTC
>TRBV30|TRBJ2-3|TRBD2|few
CAWKTGTSGGASDTQYF
TGTGCCTGGAAAACCGGGACTAGCGGGGGGGCTTCAGATACGCAGTATTTT
>TRBV19|TRBJ1-4|TRBD1|NA
CASSVMGTALATNEKLFF
TGTGCCAGTAGTGTGATGGGGACAGCACTTGCAACTAATGAAAAACTGTTTTTT
>TRBV5-1|TRBJ1-5|NA|NA
CASSLMGEDQPQHF
TGCGCCAGCAGCTTGATGGGTGAGGATCAGCCCCAGCATTTT
>TRBV30|TRBJ2-5|NA|few
CAWSYQETQYF
TGTGCCTGGAGCTACCAAGAGACCCAGTACTTC
>TRBV30|TRBJ1-1|NA|NA
CAWSVGVRNTEAFF
TGTGCCTGGAGTGTAGGGGTTCGGAACACTGAAGCTTTCTTT
>TRBV5-4|TRBJ2-7|TRBD2|few
CASSPVGVTSDYEQYF
TGTGCCAGCAGCCCCGTCGGGGTGACTAGCGATTACGAGCAGTACTTC
>TRBV28|TRBJ1-4|NA|NA
CASSSAGVASNEKLFF
TGTGCCAGCAGTTCGGCAGGGGTCGCTTCAAATGAAAAACTGTTTTTT
>TRBV19|TRBJ1-1|NA|NA
CASKAGESTEAFF
TGTGCCAGTAAAGCAGGGGAGAGCACTGAAGCTTTCTTT
>TRBV28|TRBJ1-3|NA|NA
CASSLWTADSGNTIYF
TGTGCCAGCAGTTTATGGACAGCCGACTCTGGAAACACCATATATTTT
>TRBV30|TRBJ1-4|TRBD1|NA
CAWSDRATNEKLFF
TGTGCCTGGAGCGACAGGGCAACTAATGAAAAACTGTTTTTT
>TRBV30|TRBJ2-1|TRBD2|few
CAWSGGLAGNGEQFF
TGTGCCTGGAGTGGGGGACTAGCGGGCAATGGTGAGCAGTTCTTC
>TRBV11-3|TRBJ2-5|NA|NA
CASSLDRVETQYF
TGTGCCAGCAGCTTAGACAGGGTAGAGACCCAGTACTTC
>TRBV14|TRBJ2-7|NA|NA
CASSQEQVSYEQYF
TGTGCCAGCAGCCAAGAACAGGTCTCCTACGAGCAGTACTTC
>TRBV19|TRBJ1-1|NA|few
CASSIFLRGTEAFF
TGTGCCAGTAGTATATTTCTCCGGGGGACTGAAGCTTTCTTT
>TRBV19|TRBJ1-3|NA|few
CASSTLDNSGNTIYF
TGTGCCAGTAGTACCCTGGACAACTCTGGAAACACCATATATTTT
>TRBV5-1|TRBJ2-5|NA|few
CASSSNYRETQYF
TGCGCCAGCAGCTCTAACTACCGAGAGACCCAGTACTTC
>TRBV15|TRBJ1-1|NA|NA
CATSRDGREAFF
TGTGCCACCAGCAGAGACGGGAGGGAAGCTTTCTTT
>TRBV6-5|TRBJ2-7|TRBD1|few
CASSLTGGLPEQYF
TGTGCCAGCAGTTTGACAGGGGGCTTGCCCGAGCAGTACTTC
>TRBV2|TRBJ1-5|NA|NA
CASSEEQGINQPQHF
TGTGCCAGCAGTGAAGAACAGGGCATCAATCAGCCCCAGCATTTT
>TRBV4-1|TRBJ2-3|NA|NA
CASSQDDSLGRTDTQYF
TGCGCCAGCAGCCAAGATGACAGCCTAGGGAGGACAGATACGCAGTATTTT
>TRBV6-1|TRBJ2-7|TRBD1|few
CASRDRKNSYEQYF
TGTGCCAGCAGGGACAGGAAAAACTCCTACGAGCAGTACTTC
>TRBV7-3|TRBJ2-1|TRBD2|NA
CASSRTSGAGNEQFF
TGTGCCAGCAGCCGGACTAGCGGGGCGGGCAATGAGCAGTTCTTC
>TRBV5-1|TRBJ1-1|NA|NA
CASSLRVAGRNTEAFF
TGCGCCAGCAGCTTACGGGTAGCCGGCAGGAACACTGAAGCTTTCTTT
>TRBV5-8|TRBJ2-3|NA|few
CASAVTGADTQYF
TGTGCCAGCGCTGTCACGGGAGCAGATACGCAGTATTTT
>TRBV7-3|TRBJ2-1|TRBD2|few
CASSASGTSGIGEQFF
TGTGCCAGCAGCGCCTCCGGGACTAGCGGGATTGGTGAGCAGTTCTTC
>TRBV5-1|TRBJ1-4|NA|NA
CASSLESVNEKLFF
TGCGCCAGCAGCTTGGAATCCGTTAATGAAAAACTGTTTTTT